The rows below give T cell receptor beta chains drawn from one sample of a study of blood T cell repertoires in COVID-19. Only in-frame clones appear in the TCRdb table, and some are missing; sequencing was by immunoSEQ multiplex PCR. The sample has 350,000 to 450,000 clones; approximately 91% are singletons. Material for sequencing was PBMCs or T cells enriched from blood (not recorded which). The receptors were gathered from a woman aged 40 to 50 who had been exposed to COVID-19. Both conserved end residues are part of each CDR3. The D gene is left open where the match is weak. Size is omitted from some rows. Given values are once, few, many or a class for expanded clones.

J	size	D	V	DNA	CDR3
TRBJ1-1	.	.	TRBV12-5	TGTGCTAGTGGTACCTCAGGGGACCGTGAAGCTTTCTTT	CASGTSGDREAFF
TRBJ1-1	.	.	TRBV27	TGTGCCAGCAGTTTAGACAACCCGAACACTGAAGCTTTCTTT	CASSLDNPNTEAFF
TRBJ1-3	.	.	TRBV30	TGTGCCTGGAGCGGGGGACGCAGCTCTGGAAACACCATATATTTT	CAWSGGRSSGNTIYF
TRBJ1-2	.	TRBD1	TRBV5-6	TGTGCCAGCAGTCTGCCGGGACAGGGGGATGGCTACACCTTC	CASSLPGQGDGYTF
TRBJ1-6	once	.	TRBV7-2	TGTGCCAGCAGCTTAGTACAGCTAAGTTCACCCCTCCACTTT	CASSLVQLSSPLHF
TRBJ1-4	few	TRBD1	TRBV4-3	TGCGCCAGCAGCCCACACAGGGGGTTCAATGAAAAACTGTTTTTT	CASSPHRGFNEKLFF
TRBJ1-2	.	TRBD1	TRBV5-4	TGTGCCAGCAGCCTGTCTCGGACAGGGGGTGTTCTCTACACCTTC	CASSLSRTGGVLYTF
TRBJ1-4	.	.	TRBV27	TGTGCCAGCAGTCTTATATGGGGGCCCAAGGCAACTAATGAAAAACTGTTTTTT	CASSLIWGPKATNEKLFF
TRBJ1-1	.	TRBD1	TRBV7-2	TGTGCCAGCAGCTTGACAGGGACTCGGTACACTGAAGCTTTCTTT	CASSLTGTRYTEAFF
TRBJ1-2	.	.	TRBV9	TGTGCCAGCAGCGTAGCTGTCGACACAATCTATGGCTACACCTTC	CASSVAVDTIYGYTF
TRBJ2-1	.	TRBD2	TRBV7-2	TGTGCCAGCAGTACGGGACTAGCGGGCTACAATGAGCAGTTCTTC	CASSTGLAGYNEQFF
TRBJ1-5	.	TRBD1	TRBV24-1	TGTGCCACCAGTGATTCTAGGACAGGGGGGATGCCCCAGCATTTT	CATSDSRTGGMPQHF
TRBJ1-2	.	.	TRBV19	TGTGCCAGTAGTATCGTATTATTCCGGACAGCAAACTATGGCTACACCTTC	CASSIVLFRTANYGYTF
TRBJ2-3	.	.	TRBV19	TGTGCCAGTAGTATACTAGCCAAGGCCACAGATACGCAGTATTTT	CASSILAKATDTQYF
TRBJ2-2	few	.	TRBV9	TGTGCCAGCAGCGTAGATTTAACCGGGGAGCTGTTTTTT	CASSVDLTGELFF
TRBJ1-2	.	.	TRBV15	TGTGCCACCAGCAAAGACGGGTTTTCTGGCTACACCTTC	CATSKDGFSGYTF
TRBJ2-1	.	.	TRBV2	TGTGCCAGCAATCGACTAATCTCCTACAATGAGCAGTTCTTC	CASNRLISYNEQFF
TRBJ1-5	.	.	TRBV5-6	TGTGCCAGCAGCTTGGAGGCAGGGGATCAGCCCCAGCATTTT	CASSLEAGDQPQHF
TRBJ1-5	.	TRBD1	TRBV24-1	TGTGCCACCAGTGAGCCCGGGACAGGGCACCAGCCCCAGCATTTT	CATSEPGTGHQPQHF
TRBJ1-6	.	.	TRBV5-5	TGTGCCAGCAGCATACGGTCGCCACCCCTCCACTTT	CASSIRSPPLHF
TRBJ1-1	once	TRBD1	TRBV15	TGTGCCACCAGCAGCCGGGACAGGGGTTTGGGGGGTGAAGCTTTCTTT	CATSSRDRGLGGEAFF
TRBJ2-1	.	TRBD1	TRBV7-9	TGTGCCAGCAGGAAAACGGGACAGGGGATCCACAATGAGCAGTTCTTC	CASRKTGQGIHNEQFF
TRBJ1-5	.	.	TRBV7-6	TGTGCCAGCAGCTCCCACGGTCAGCCCCAGCATTTT	CASSSHGQPQHF
TRBJ1-1	.	.	TRBV27	TGTGCCAGCAGTTTTAGGATCGACAGGAACACTGAAGCTTTCTTT	CASSFRIDRNTEAFF
TRBJ2-3	.	TRBD1	TRBV5-4	TGTGCCAGCAGCTTGAGGGGGCCCGTCACAGATACGCAGTATTTT	CASSLRGPVTDTQYF
TRBJ1-2	.	TRBD1	TRBV30	TGTGCCCGATACCGGACAGGCGGCTATGGCTACACCTTC	CARYRTGGYGYTF
TRBJ1-5	.	TRBD1	TRBV18	TGTGCCAGCTCAGCAACGACAGGGACCAATCAGCCCCAGCATTTT	CASSATTGTNQPQHF
TRBJ2-1	.	.	TRBV18	TGTGCCAGCTCACCGCGTTGGGGCGATGAGCAGTTCTTC	CASSPRWGDEQFF
TRBJ1-5	.	.	TRBV6-4	TGTGCCAGCAGTCTCTACAGGGATCAGCCCCAGCATTTT	CASSLYRDQPQHF
TRBJ1-1	.	.	TRBV7-8	TGTGCCAGCAGCTTAGCCCAGGGATCTGTTACTGAAGCTTTCTTT	CASSLAQGSVTEAFF
TRBJ1-1	.	TRBD1	TRBV2	TGTGCCAGCAGACGGACAGGGCAGGCCACTGAAGCTTTCTTT	CASRRTGQATEAFF
TRBJ2-6	.	TRBD1	TRBV3-1/TRBV3-2	TGTGCCAGCAGCGCAGGGACAGGGGGAATCTCTGGGGCCAACGTCCTGACTTTC	CASSAGTGGISGANVLTF
TRBJ2-7	.	.	TRBV7-2	TGTGCCAGCAGCTTAGTTCACGGCTCCTACGAGCAGTACTTC	CASSLVHGSYEQYF
TRBJ2-5	.	TRBD2	TRBV7-2	TGTGCCAGCAGCTTAGGGGGGACTAGAATTGGGACCCAGTACTTC	CASSLGGTRIGTQYF
TRBJ2-4	.	TRBD1	TRBV10-3	TGTGCCAGTCAACCGGGACAGGGGAAAAACATTCAGTACTTC	CASQPGQGKNIQYF
TRBJ1-2	.	.	TRBV5-1	TGCGCCAGCAGCTTGGCCGCAGGACAGCAGCTCTATGGCTACACCTTC	CASSLAAGQQLYGYTF
TRBJ2-1	few	.	TRBV5-1	TGCGCCAGCAGCTTAAGAGGGCTCAGCTCCTACAATGAGCAGTTCTTC	CASSLRGLSSYNEQFF
TRBJ2-1	.	TRBD2	TRBV27	TGTGCCAGCAGTTTATCGCCCCCTACTAGCGGGAGTCCCAATGAGCAGTTCTTC	CASSLSPPTSGSPNEQFF
TRBJ2-7	.	.	TRBV30	TGTGCCTGGAGTACAGGGTGGACCTCCTACGAGCAGTACTTC	CAWSTGWTSYEQYF
TRBJ2-2	.	.	TRBV7-9	TGTGCCAGCAGCTTTTCGGGAGCTGGGAACACCGGGGAGCTGTTTTTT	CASSFSGAGNTGELFF
TRBJ2-5	.	TRBD1	TRBV3-1/TRBV3-2	TGTGCCAGCAGCTATGGACAGGGCCTCGAGACCCAGTACTTC	CASSYGQGLETQYF
TRBJ1-2	few	.	TRBV12-3/TRBV12-4	TGTGCCAGCAGTTTCCCCTCGGGTGGCTACACCTTC	CASSFPSGGYTF
TRBJ2-5	once	.	TRBV7-3	TGTGTCAGCAGCTTAGGTTCGGGTCCCTGGGAGACCCAGTACTTC	CVSSLGSGPWETQYF
TRBJ1-2	once	.	TRBV7-2	TGTGCCAGCAGCCCGACCAGGGTTTTGAATGGCTACACCTTC	CASSPTRVLNGYTF
TRBJ2-1	.	TRBD1	TRBV11-3	TGTGCCAGCAGCTTACAGGGGGAGCCTTACAATGAGCAGTTCTTC	CASSLQGEPYNEQFF
TRBJ2-5	.	TRBD2	TRBV18	TGTGCCAGCTCACCGCCCACGGCTAGCGGGGGGGCCTGGAATCGGGAGACCCAGTACTTC	CASSPPTASGGAWNRETQYF
TRBJ2-2	.	TRBD1	TRBV5-1	TGCGCCAGCAGCTCCCTTTTAGGGGGCGGATACACCGGGGAGCTGTTTTTT	CASSSLLGGGYTGELFF
TRBJ2-3	once	TRBD2	TRBV11-2	TGTGCCAGCAGCCAAGCGGGGGGGCTTGGCACAGATACGCAGTATTTT	CASSQAGGLGTDTQYF
TRBJ1-4	.	.	TRBV29-1	TGCAGCGTTGGGTCCGACGGGTCAACTAATGAAAAACTGTTTTTT	CSVGSDGSTNEKLFF
TRBJ2-1	.	TRBD2	TRBV5-1	TGCGCCAGCAGCTTGGTTCTAGCGGGGGCCTACAATGAGCAGTTCTTC	CASSLVLAGAYNEQFF
TRBJ2-6	.	.	TRBV6-6	TGTGCCAGCAGTAGTCGGACAGCCTCTGGGGCCAACGTCCTGACTTTC	CASSSRTASGANVLTF
TRBJ1-1	few	.	TRBV7-3	TGTGCCAGCAGCTGGGGCCTAGGAACTGAAGCTTTCTTT	CASSWGLGTEAFF
TRBJ2-7	.	.	TRBV21-1	TGTGCCAGCAGCAACCCGGGACTAGCCATCTACCACTACGAGCAGTACTTC	CASSNPGLAIYHYEQYF
TRBJ1-2	.	.	TRBV27	TGTGCCAGCAGTAAACGACAGACCAACTATGGCTACACCTTC	CASSKRQTNYGYTF
TRBJ2-5	.	TRBD1	TRBV5-1	TGCGCCAGCAGCTTGGGACAGGGGGAAGAGACCCAGTACTTC	CASSLGQGEETQYF
TRBJ2-7	.	TRBD1	TRBV9	TGTGCCAGCAGCGTTTATGACAGGGATGACGAGCAGTACTTC	CASSVYDRDDEQYF
TRBJ1-2	.	TRBD1	TRBV2	TGTGCCAGCGGGACAGGTGGCTACACCTTC	CASGTGGYTF